Listed here are 2 T cell receptor beta chains from one sample, sequenced in a study of blood T cell repertoires in COVID-19. The data were produced by immunoSEQ multiplex PCR, yet TCRdb's version contains in-frame clones alone and is incomplete. The sample holds roughly 130,000 clones, roughly 84% seen once. Sequencing was done on a sample of peripheral blood. The receptors derive from a woman aged 30 to 39 who had recovered from COVID-19.

The chain combines TRBV5-1 with TRBJ2-5, with TRBD1 matching over 9 bases. Trimming took 0 bases from V and 4 from J; bases not matched to a gene: 7. The CDR3 has 16 amino acids. The germline gives CDR1 SGHRS, CDR2 YFSETQ. The CDR3 DNA follows: TGCGCCAGCAGCTTGGTAGGACAGGGGTTGGGAGAGACCCAGTACTTC. The encoded protein is CASSLVGQGLGETQYF.

The chain links TRBV3-1 (or the pseudogene TRBV3-2) to TRBJ1-2, with no clear D. V was pared by 4 bases and J by 1 base, with 4 bases between. The CDR3 is 12 residues long. Germline values: CDR1 LGHDT, CDR2 YNNKEL (reference sequence). The CDR3 loop is CASSLSNYGYTF. DNA of the CDR3: TGTGCCAGCAGCCTCAGTAACTATGGCTACACCTTC.